This T cell receptor beta chain was obtained from a study of blood T cell repertoires in COVID-19. Study in general: Whether acute or convalescent, the COVID-19 samples came from the United States, Italy and Spain.

This CDR3 has 15 residues. V gave up 7 bases and J gave up 6 bases, with 16 bases separating them. Germline CDR1 WNHNN, CDR2 SYGVQD (reference sequence). Per the authors' pipeline: Scientists estimated how many nucleated cells there were by amplifying reference gene primers. Measured with immunoSEQ multiplex PCR; TCRdb has only the in-frame clones, and not every one. For V, J and clone size, that table is used; D and trimming come from the DNA. The sample has some 130,000 clones, about 89% seen once; the top ten hold roughly 4%. Patients at the Seattle site were enrolled during active infection and followed longitudinally.

Material: peripheral blood. The gene calls are TRBV10-1 and TRBJ1-6, with a possible D match to TRBD1 (6 bases). The TCR originated in a man aged 55 to 69 with COVID-19, enrolled during active disease. The CDR3 DNA reads TGCGCCAGCACAGATAACGGACAGCCTAATTCACCCCTCCACTTT. Translating it yields CASTDNGQPNSPLHF.